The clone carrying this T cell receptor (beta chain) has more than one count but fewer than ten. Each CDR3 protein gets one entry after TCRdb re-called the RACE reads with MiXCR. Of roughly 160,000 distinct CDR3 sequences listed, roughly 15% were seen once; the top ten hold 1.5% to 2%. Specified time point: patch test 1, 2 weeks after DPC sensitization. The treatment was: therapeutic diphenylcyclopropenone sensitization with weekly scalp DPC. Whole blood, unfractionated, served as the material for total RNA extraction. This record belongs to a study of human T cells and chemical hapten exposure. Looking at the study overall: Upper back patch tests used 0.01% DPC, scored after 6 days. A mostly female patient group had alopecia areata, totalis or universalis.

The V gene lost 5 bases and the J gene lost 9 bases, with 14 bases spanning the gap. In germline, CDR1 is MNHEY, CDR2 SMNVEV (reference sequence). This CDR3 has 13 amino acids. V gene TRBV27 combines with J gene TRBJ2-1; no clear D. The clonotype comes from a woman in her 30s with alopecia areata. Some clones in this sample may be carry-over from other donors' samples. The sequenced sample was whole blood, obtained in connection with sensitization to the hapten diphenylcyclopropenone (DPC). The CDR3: CASSEHSVGEQFF. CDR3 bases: TGTGCCAGCAGTGAGCATTCAGTGGGTGAGCAGTTCTTC.